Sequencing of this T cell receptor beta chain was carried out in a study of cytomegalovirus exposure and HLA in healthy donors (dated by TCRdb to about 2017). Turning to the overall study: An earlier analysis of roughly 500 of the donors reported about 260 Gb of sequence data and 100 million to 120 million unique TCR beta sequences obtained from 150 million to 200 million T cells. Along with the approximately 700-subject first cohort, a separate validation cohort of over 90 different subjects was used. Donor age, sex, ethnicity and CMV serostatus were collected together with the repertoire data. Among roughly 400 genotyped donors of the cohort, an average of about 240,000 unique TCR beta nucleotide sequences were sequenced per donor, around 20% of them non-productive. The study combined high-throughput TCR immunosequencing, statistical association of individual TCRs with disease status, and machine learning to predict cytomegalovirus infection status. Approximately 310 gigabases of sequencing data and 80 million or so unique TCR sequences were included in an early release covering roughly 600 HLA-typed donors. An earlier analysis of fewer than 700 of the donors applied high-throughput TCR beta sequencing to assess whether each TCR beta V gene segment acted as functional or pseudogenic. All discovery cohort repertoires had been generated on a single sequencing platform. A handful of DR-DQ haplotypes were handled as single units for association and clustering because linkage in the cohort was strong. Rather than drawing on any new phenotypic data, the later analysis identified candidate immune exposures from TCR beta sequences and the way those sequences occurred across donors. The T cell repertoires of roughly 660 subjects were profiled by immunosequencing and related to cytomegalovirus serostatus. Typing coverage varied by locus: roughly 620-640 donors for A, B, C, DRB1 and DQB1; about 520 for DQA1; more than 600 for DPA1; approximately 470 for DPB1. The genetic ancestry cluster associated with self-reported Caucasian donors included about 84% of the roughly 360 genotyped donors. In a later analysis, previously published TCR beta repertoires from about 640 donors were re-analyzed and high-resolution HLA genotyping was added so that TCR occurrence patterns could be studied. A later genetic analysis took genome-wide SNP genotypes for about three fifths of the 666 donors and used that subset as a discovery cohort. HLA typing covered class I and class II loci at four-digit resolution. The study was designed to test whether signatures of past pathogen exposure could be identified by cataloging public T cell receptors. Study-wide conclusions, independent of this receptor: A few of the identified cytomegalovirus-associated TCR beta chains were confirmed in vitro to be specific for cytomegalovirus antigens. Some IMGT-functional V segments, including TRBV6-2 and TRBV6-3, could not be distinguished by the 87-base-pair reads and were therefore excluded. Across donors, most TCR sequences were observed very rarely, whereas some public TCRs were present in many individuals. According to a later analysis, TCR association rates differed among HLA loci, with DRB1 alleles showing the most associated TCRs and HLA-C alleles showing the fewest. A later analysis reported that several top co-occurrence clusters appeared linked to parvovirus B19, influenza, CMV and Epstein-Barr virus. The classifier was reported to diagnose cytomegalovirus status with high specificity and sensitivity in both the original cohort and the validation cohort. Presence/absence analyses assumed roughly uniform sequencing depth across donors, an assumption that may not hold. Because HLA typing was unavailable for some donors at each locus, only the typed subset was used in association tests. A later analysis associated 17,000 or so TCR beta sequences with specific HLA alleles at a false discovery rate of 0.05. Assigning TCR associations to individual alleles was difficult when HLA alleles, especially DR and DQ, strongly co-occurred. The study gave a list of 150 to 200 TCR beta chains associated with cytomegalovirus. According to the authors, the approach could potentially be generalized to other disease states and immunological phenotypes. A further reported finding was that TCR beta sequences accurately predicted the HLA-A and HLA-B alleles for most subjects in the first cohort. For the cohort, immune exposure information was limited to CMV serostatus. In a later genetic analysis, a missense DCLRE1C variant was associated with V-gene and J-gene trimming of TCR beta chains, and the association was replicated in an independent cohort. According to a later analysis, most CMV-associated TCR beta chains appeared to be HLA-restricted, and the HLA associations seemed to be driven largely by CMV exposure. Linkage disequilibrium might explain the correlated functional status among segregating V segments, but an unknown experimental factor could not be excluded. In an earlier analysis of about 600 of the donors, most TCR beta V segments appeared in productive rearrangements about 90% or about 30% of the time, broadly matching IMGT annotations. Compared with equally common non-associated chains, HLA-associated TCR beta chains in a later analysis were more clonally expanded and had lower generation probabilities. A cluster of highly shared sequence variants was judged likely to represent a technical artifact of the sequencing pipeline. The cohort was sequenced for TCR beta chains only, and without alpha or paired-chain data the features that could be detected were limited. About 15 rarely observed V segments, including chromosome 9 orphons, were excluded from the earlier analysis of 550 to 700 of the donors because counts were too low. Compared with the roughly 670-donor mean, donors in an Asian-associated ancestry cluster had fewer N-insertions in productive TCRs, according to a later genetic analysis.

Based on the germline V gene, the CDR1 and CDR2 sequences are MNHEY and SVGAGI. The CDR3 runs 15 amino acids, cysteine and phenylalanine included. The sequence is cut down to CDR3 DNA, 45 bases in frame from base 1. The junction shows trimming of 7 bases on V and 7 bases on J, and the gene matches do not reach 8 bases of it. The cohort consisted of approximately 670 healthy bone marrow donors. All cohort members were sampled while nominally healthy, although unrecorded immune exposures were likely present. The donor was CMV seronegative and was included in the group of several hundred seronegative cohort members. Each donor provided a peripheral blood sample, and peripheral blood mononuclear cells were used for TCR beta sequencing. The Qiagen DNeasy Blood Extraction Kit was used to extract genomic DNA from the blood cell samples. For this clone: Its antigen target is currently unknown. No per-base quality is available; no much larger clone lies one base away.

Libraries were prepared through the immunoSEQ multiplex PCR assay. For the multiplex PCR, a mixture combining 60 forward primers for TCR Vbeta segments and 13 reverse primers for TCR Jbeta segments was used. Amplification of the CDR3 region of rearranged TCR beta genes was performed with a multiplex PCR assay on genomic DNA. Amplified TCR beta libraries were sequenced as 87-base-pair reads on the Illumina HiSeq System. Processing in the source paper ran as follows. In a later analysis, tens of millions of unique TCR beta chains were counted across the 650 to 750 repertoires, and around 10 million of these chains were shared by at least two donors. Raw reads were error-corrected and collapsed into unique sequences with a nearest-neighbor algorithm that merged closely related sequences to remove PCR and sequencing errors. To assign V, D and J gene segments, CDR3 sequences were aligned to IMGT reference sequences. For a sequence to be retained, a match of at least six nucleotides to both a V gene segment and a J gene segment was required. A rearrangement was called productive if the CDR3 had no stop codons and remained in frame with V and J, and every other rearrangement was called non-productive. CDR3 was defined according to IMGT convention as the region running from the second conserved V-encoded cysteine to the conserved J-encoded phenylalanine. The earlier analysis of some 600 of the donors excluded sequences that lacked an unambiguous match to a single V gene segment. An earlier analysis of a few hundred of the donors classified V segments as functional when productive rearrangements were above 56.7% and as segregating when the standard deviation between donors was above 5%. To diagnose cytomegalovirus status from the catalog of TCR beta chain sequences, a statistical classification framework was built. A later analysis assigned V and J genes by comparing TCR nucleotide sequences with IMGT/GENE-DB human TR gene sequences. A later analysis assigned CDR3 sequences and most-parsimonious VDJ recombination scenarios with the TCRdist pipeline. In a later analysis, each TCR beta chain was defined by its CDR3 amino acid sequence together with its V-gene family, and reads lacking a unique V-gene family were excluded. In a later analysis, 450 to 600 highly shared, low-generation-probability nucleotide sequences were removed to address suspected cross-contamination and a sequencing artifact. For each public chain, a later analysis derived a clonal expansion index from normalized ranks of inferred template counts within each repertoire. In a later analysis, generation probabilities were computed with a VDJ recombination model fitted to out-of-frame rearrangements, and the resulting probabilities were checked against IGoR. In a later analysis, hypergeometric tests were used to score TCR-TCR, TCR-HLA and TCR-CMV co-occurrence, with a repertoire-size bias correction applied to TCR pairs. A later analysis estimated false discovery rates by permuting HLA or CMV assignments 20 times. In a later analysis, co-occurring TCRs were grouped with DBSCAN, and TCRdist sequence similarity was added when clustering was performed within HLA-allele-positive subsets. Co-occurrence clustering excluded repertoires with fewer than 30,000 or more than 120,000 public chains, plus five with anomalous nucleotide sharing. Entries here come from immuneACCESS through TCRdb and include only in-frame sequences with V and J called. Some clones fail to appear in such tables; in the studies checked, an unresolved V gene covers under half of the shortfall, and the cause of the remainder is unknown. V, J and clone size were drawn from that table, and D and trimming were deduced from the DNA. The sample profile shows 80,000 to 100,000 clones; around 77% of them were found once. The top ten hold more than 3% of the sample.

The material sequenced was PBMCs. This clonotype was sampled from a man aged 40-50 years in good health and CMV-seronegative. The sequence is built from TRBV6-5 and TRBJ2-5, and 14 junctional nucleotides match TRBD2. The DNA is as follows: TGTGCCAGCAAAACGGGACTAGCGGGAGAGGGGACCCAGTACTTC. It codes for CASKTGLAGEGTQYF.